This TCR beta chain was sequenced for a study of identical twins. MiXCR was run by TCRdb on the 5' RACE reads, yielding one entry per CDR3 protein. The sample yields 430,000 or so distinct CDR3 sequences, 20% to 30% seen once. Study-wide results and caveats: Analyses of zero insertions could, in part, be confounded by invariant MAIT and iNKT cells.

This clonotype was found once. Its antigen is as yet unknown. The same data also contributed to another study, on T cells expressing NK-cell markers. This second report adds: Serological testing identified most of the eight sequenced donors as HCMV-seropositive and one as seronegative.

The sample consisted of CD4+ T cells sorted from blood. The source is a woman aged 18-29 years in good health.

The CDR3 DNA follows: TGTGCCAGCAGAAGAGGACAGGGCAACACTGAAGCTTTCTTT. It codes for CASRRGQGNTEAFF. V and J are TRBV27 and TRBJ1-1, with 8 bases aligning to TRBD1. CDR1 MNHEY and CDR2 SMNVEV come from the germline V gene (reference sequence). V dropped 6 bases and J dropped 2; count of bases not matched to a gene: 5. This CDR3 is 14 amino acids long.